The clone carrying this T cell receptor (beta chain) was seen only a few times. The V and J ends lost 3 bases and 3 bases, in that order; junction bases with no gene match: 1. Germline lookup yields CDR1 LNHDA and CDR2 SQIVND (reference sequence). This CDR3 has 13 amino acids. The record originates from a study of technical replicates of blood from a few donors. Sequencing used immunoSEQ multiplex PCR; TCRdb keeps in-frame clones, though not all of them. The sample has about 64,000 clones; approximately 86% are singletons. This chain links TRBV19 with TRBJ1-1, with TRBD1 matching 7 bases. This receptor was taken from a human donor in good health. Some clones in this sample may be carry-over from other donors' samples. The specimen sequenced was PBMCs. CDR3 sequence reads: CASSIDRDTEAFF. The CDR3 DNA is TGTGCCAGTAGTATCGACAGGGACACTGAAGCTTTCTTT.